One and the same sample provided the 13 T cell receptor beta chains below, sequenced in a study of blood T cell repertoires in COVID-19. The data were produced by immunoSEQ multiplex PCR, yet TCRdb's version contains in-frame clones alone and is incomplete. The sample contains roughly 250,000 clones, around 89% of which appear only once. Material: PBMCs or T cells enriched from blood (not recorded which). The receptors originated from a woman aged 45 to 65 who had recovered from COVID-19.

This sequence joins TRBV7-9 and TRBJ2-2; 8 bases match TRBD2. Trimming took 7 bases from V and 3 from J; bases not matched to a gene: 10. The CDR3 covers 16 residues. Per germline, CDR1 SEHNR and CDR2 FQNEAQ (reference sequence). CDR3 region: CASIPYSGRYTGELFF. CDR3 DNA sequence: TGTGCCAGCATACCCTACAGCGGGAGATACACCGGGGAGCTGTTTTTT. Filled out from reference TRBV7-9 and TRBJ2-2, the complete variable domain reads DTGVSQNPRHKITKRGQNVTFRCDPISEHNRLYWYRQTLGQGPEFLTYFQNEAQLEKSRLLSDRFSAERPKGSFSTLEIQRTEQGDSAMYLCASIPYSGRYTGELFFGEGSRLTVL.

The chain employs TRBV3-1 (or the pseudogene TRBV3-2) and TRBJ1-5, with D possibly being TRBD1 (5 bases). The V gene lost 3 bases and the J gene lost 3 bases, with 18 bases spanning the gap. CDR1 LGHDT and CDR2 YNNKEL come from the germline V gene (reference sequence). The CDR3 extends over 17 amino acids. CDR3 protein: CASSQDPVWGPNQPQHF. For the CDR3, the DNA is TGTGCCAGCAGCCAGGATCCCGTTTGGGGCCCCAATCAGCCCCAGCATTTT.

V and J are TRBV6-2 or TRBV6-3 and TRBJ2-1, with 9 bases matching TRBD2. The J segment lost 9 bases and the V segment lost 1 base, leaving 7 bases of the junction unmatched. Germline CDR1 reads MNHEY; CDR2 reads SVGEGT. The CDR3 loop spans 15 amino acids. The CDR3 region has the DNA TGTGCCAGCAGTTACTTCGGCGGGAGGGTTGGTGAGCAGTTCTTC. Its translation is CASSYFGGRVGEQFF.

The chain uses TRBV28 and TRBJ2-7; D possibly corresponds to TRBD2 (6 bases). This CDR3 comprises 15 residues. Germline V lookup: CDR1 MDHEN, CDR2 SYDVKM. V lost 3 bases to trimming and J lost 2 bases, with 14 bases between them. CDR3 nucleotides: TGTGCCAGCAGTTTTGGACCGGGACTTACCTACGAGCAGTACTTC. Residues: CASSFGPGLTYEQYF.

The rearrangement links TRBV6-5 to TRBJ1-5; D uncertain. The V gene lost 0 bases and the J gene lost 3 bases, with 9 bases spanning the gap. CDR1 and CDR2 from the germline V gene are MNHEY and SVGAGI. CDR3 length: 15 residues. The CDR3: CASSYSRAHNQPQHF. The CDR3 DNA follows: TGTGCCAGCAGTTACTCGAGGGCCCACAATCAGCCCCAGCATTTT.

With respect to this clone: At one end the junction does not follow the germline gene, possibly because of a read error. This sequence joins TRBV6-6 and TRBJ2-7, with 7 bases that match TRBD1. This CDR3 region has 15 residues. Germline assignment: CDR1 MNHNY and CDR2 SVGAGI (reference sequence). CDR3: CASSDSGTVTYEQYF. The CDR3 nucleotides read TGTGCCAGCAGTGACTCCGGGACAGTGACCTACGAGCAGTACTTC.

The chain links TRBV5-1 to TRBJ2-3; 11 bases agree with TRBD2. The CDR3 runs to 17 residues. CDR1 SGHRS and CDR2 YFSETQ come from the germline V gene. Losses at the gene ends were 2 bases for V and 4 bases for J; bases not matched to a gene: 9. CDR3 nucleotides: TGCGCCAGCAGCTTACCATTAGCGGGAGGGTCCCCAGATACGCAGTATTTT. Its protein is CASSLPLAGGSPDTQYF. Full variable domain (rest looked up from reference TRBV5-1 and TRBJ2-3): KAGVTQTPRYLIKTRGQQVTLSCSPISGHRSVSWYQQTPGQGLQFLFEYFSETQRNKGNFPGRFSGRQFSNSRSEMNVSTLELGDSALYLCASSLPLAGGSPDTQYFGPGTRLTVL.

The V call is TRBV4-3, the J call TRBJ1-2, with 8 positions matching TRBD1. CDR3 size: 15 residues. Germline assignment: CDR1 LGHNA and CDR2 YSLEER. The V segment lost 1 base and the J segment 3 bases; nucleotides outside the gene matches: 4. CDR3 in DNA: TGCGCCAGCAGCCAAGCCGGACAGGGTGACTATGGCTACACCTTC. This gives the protein CASSQAGQGDYGYTF.

The chain employs TRBV7-8 and TRBJ1-1; D is unresolved. The CDR3 covers 14 residues. V gave up 0 bases and J gave up 8 bases, with 13 bases separating them. CDR1 and CDR2 from the germline V gene are SGHVS and FQNEAQ. CDR3: CASSLAEDSREAFF. CDR3 DNA: TGTGCCAGCAGCTTAGCGGAGGACTCCCGGGAAGCTTTCTTT.

V usage is TRBV9 and J usage is TRBJ2-7; 10 positions match TRBD2. The length of the CDR3 is 15 residues. Losses at the gene ends were 4 bases for V and 0 bases for J; bases not matched to a gene: 4. Per the germline V gene, CDR1 is SGDLS and CDR2 is YYNGEE. CDR3 loop: CASSQSSGSSYEQYF. Here the CDR3 DNA reads TGTGCCAGCAGCCAATCTAGCGGGAGCTCCTACGAGCAGTACTTC.

The J gene is TRBJ1-1, the V gene TRBV11-2, with 8 bases that match TRBD1. With V trimmed by 5 bases and J by 10 bases, 9 bases remained unmatched. The germline gives CDR1 SGHAT, CDR2 FQNNGV. The CDR3 length is 13 residues. DNA of the CDR3: TGTGCCAGCAGCCAACATCCCAGGGGGCGAGCTTTCTTT. It translates to CASSQHPRGRAFF.

CDR3 residues: CASSRRGDLKGSHEQYF. The CDR3 DNA reads as TGTGCCAGCAGCCGCCGGGGGGACCTCAAGGGATCCCACGAGCAGTACTTC. The V gene is TRBV7-2, the J gene TRBJ2-7; 7 bases agree with TRBD2. Per the germline V gene, CDR1 is SGHTA and CDR2 is FQGNSA. The CDR3 covers 17 residues. V was clipped by 5 bases and J by 5 bases; unmatched bases: 18.

The CDR3 sequence is CASNMGGSSYEQYF. The CDR3 DNA sequence: TGCGCCAGCAACATGGGGGGAAGCTCCTACGAGCAGTACTTC. This chain links TRBV5-1 with TRBJ2-7; maybe TRBD2 (6 bases). This CDR3 has 14 amino acids. The V and J ends lost 6 bases and 0 bases respectively, with 13 bases between them. Per the germline V gene, CDR1 is SGHRS and CDR2 is YFSETQ.